A single T cell receptor beta chain is shown here with its context. Its antigen is unknown. A read error may account for a junction end that differs from germline. Germline CDR1 reads KGHSH; CDR2 reads LQKENI. This CDR3 comprises 15 residues. This specimen comes from a study of response to subunit inactivated influenza vaccine. Study-wide points: That few new T cells are recruited by each seasonal influenza vaccination was the authors' suggestion.

TCRdb reanalysed the RT-PCR reads using MiXCR and keeps one entry per CDR3 protein. This table has about 700,000 distinct CDR3 sequences, around 14% appearing once. The starting material was PBMCs from blood, obtained 14 days before vaccination. The receptor's source is a man aged 50 to 59 who received an inactivated influenza vaccine. J is TRBJ2-2 and V is TRBV18; unclear D gene. This CDR3 is CATSPVSVVTGELFF. DNA for the CDR3: TGTGCCACCTCACCCGTCTCGGTGGTGACCGGGGAGCTGTTTTTT.